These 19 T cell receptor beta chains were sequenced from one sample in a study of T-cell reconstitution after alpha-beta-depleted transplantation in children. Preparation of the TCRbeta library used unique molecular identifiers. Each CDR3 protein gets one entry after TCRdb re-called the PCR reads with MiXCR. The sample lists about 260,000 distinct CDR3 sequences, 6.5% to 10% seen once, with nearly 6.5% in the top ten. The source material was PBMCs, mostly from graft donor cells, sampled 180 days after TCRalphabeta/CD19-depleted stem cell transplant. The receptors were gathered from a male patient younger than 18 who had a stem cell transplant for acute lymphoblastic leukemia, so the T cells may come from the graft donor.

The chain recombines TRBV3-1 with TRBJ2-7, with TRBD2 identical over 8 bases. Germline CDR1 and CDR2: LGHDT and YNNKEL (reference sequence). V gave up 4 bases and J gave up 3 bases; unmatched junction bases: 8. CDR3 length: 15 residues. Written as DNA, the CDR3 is TGTGCCAGCAGCCCCGGGGGTACTAGCGGCTACGAGCAGTACTTC. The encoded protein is CASSPGGTSGYEQYF.

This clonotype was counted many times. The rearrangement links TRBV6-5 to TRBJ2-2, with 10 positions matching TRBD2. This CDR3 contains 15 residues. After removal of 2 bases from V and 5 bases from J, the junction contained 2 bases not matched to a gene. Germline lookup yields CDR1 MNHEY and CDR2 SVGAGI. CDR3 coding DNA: TGTGCCAGCAGTTACAGCGGGGGGGCTACCGGGGAGCTGTTTTTT. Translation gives CASSYSGGATGELFF.

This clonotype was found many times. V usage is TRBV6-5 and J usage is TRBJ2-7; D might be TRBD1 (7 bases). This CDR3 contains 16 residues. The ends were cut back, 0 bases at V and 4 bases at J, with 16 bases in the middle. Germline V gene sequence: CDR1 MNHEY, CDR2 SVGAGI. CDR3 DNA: TGTGCCAGCAGTTACTCCTTGGAGGGGGCGTTGTACGAGCAGTACTTC. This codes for CASSYSLEGALYEQYF.

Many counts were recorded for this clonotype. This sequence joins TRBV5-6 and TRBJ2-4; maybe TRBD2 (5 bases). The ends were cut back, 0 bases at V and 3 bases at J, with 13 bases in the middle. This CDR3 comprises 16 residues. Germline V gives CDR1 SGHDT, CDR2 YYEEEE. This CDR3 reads CASSLVLGEGKNIQYF. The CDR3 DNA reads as TGTGCCAGCAGCTTGGTGCTGGGTGAGGGCAAAAACATTCAGTACTTC. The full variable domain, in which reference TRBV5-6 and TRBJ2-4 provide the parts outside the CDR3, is DAGVTQSPTHLIKTRGQQVTLRCSPKSGHDTVSWYQQALGQGPQFIFQYYEEEERQRGNFPDRFSGHQFPNYSSELNVNALLLGDSALYLCASSLVLGEGKNIQYFGAGTRLSVL.

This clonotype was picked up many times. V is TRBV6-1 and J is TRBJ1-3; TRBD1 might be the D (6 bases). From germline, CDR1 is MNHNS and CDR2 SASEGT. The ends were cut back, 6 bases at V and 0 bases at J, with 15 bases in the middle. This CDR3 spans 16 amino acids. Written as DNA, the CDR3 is TGTGCCAGCAGGGACAGTCTCCCATACTCTGGAAACACCATATATTTT. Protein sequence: CASRDSLPYSGNTIYF.

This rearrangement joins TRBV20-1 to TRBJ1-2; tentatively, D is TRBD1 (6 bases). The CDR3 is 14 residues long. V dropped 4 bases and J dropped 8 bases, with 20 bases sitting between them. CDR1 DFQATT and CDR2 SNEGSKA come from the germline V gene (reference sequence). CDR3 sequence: CSATEERGAGGYTF. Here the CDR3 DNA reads TGCAGTGCTACCGAGGAGAGGGGGGCTGGGGGCTACACCTTC.

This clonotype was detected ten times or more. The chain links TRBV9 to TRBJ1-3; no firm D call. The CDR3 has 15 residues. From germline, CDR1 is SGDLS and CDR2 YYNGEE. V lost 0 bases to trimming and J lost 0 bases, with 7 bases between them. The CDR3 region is CASSVEPRSGNTIYF. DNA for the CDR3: TGTGCCAGCAGCGTAGAGCCGCGCTCTGGAAACACCATATATTTT.

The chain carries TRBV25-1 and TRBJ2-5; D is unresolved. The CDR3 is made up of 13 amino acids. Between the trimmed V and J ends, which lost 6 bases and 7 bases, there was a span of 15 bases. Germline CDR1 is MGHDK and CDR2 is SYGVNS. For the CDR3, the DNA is TGTGCCAGCAGAAAGGACCTTTTGGGGACCCAGTACTTC. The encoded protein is CASRKDLLGTQYF. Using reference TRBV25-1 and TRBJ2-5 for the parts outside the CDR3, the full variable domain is EADIYQTPRYLVIGTGKKITLECSQTMGHDKMYWYQQDPGMELHLIHYSYGVNSTEKGDLSSESTVSRIRTEHFPLTLESARPSHTSQYLCASRKDLLGTQYFGPGTRLLVL.

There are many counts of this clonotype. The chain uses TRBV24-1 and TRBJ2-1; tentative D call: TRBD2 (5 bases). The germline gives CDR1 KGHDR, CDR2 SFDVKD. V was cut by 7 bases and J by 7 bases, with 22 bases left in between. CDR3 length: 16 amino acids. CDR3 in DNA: TGTGCCACCAGCCAACCCGCGGCAGGACTGGGGAATGAGCAGTTCTTC. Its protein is CATSQPAAGLGNEQFF.

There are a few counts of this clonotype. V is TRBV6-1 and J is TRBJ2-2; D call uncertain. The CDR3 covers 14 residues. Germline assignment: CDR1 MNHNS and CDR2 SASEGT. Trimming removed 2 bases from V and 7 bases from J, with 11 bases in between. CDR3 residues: CASSELGRGGELFF. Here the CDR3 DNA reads TGTGCCAGCAGTGAATTAGGAAGAGGCGGGGAGCTGTTTTTT.

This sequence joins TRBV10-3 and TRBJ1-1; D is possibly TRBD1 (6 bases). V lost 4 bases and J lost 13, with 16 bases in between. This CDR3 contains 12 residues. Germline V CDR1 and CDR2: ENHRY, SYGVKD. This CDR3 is CAISGEGVQGFF. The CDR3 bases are TGTGCCATCAGTGGGGAAGGTGTACAGGGTTTCTTT.

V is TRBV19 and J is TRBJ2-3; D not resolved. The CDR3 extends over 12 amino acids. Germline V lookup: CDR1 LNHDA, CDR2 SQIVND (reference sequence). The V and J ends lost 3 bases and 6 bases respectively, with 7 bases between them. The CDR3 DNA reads TGTGCCAGTAGTATTCAAAAGGATACGCAGTATTTT. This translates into CASSIQKDTQYF.

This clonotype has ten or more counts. CDR3 sequence: CSATRWGPDTEAFF. The CDR3 coding sequence is TGCAGTGCCACCCGCTGGGGGCCTGACACTGAAGCTTTCTTT. V usage is TRBV20-1 and J usage is TRBJ1-1; D is perhaps TRBD1 (6 bases). V lost 6 bases and J 3 bases, leaving 17 bases between the germline ends. The CDR3 contains 14 residues. Germline V CDR1 and CDR2: DFQATT, SNEGSKA (reference sequence).

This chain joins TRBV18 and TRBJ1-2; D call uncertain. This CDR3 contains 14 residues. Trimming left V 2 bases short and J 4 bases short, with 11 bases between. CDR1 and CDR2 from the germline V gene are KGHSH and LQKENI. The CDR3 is CASSPITGIYGYTF. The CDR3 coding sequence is TGTGCCAGCTCACCAATTACGGGCATCTATGGCTACACCTTC.

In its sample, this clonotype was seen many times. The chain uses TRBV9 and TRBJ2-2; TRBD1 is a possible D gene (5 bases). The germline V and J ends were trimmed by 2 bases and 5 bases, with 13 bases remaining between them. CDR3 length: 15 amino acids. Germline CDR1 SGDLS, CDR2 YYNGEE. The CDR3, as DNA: TGTGCCAGCAGCGTTTGGGGCTCGAGGACCGGGGAGCTGTTTTTT. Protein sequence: CASSVWGSRTGELFF.

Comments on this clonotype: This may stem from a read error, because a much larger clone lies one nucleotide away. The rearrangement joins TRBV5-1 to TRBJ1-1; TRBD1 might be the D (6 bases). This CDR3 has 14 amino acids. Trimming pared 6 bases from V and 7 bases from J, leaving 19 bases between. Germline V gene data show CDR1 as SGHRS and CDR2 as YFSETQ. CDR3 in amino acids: CASITGTWGGEAFF. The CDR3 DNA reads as TGCGCCAGCATCACCGGGACATGGGGCGGTGAAGCTTTCTTT.

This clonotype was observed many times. For the CDR3, the DNA is TGTGCCAGCAGCTTGGGCCAGACCTCCTACGAGCAGTACTTC. This codes for CASSLGQTSYEQYF. The gene calls are TRBV5-5 and TRBJ2-7, with unresolved D. V was shortened by 0 bases and J by 0 bases, with 7 bases between the two germline ends. Germline values: CDR1 SGHKS, CDR2 YYEKEE (reference sequence). CDR3 length equals 14 residues.

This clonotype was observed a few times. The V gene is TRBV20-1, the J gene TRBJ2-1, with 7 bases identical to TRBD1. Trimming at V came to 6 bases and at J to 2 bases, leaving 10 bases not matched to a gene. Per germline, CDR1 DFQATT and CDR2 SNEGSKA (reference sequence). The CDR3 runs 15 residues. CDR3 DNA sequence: TGCAGTGCCCGGCTGTGGACAGGAGCCTACAATGAGCAGTTCTTC. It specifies CSARLWTGAYNEQFF.

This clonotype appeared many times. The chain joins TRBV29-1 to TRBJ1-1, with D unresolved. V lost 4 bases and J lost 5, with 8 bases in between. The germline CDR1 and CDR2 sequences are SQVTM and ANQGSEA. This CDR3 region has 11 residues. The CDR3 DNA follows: TGCAGCGTTGTAAGGGCGACTGAAGCTTTCTTT. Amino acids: CSVVRATEAFF. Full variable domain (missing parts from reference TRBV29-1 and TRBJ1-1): SAVISQKPSRDICQRGTSLTIQCQVDSQVTMMFWYRQQPGQSLTLIATANQGSEATYESGFVIDKFPISRPNLTFSTLTVSNMSPEDSSIYLCSVVRATEAFFGQGTRLTVV.